This T cell receptor beta chain appears in the sequencing data of a study of T cells in Graves' hyperthyroidism and ophthalmopathy (dated by TCRdb to about 2019). Broadly, across the study: Peripheral blood was sampled at the time of initial diagnosis, prior to any treatment. To identify distinguishing TCR V-J signatures, a discovery cohort of 90 to 100 patients was used, comprising roughly 45 with Graves' ophthalmopathy and 57 with stable Graves' hyperthyroidism. Prospective prediction of ophthalmopathy was tested in an independent validation cohort of fewer than 20 hyperthyroidism patients and some 17 patients who later progressed to ophthalmopathy. The 100 discovery patients were randomly split 7:3 into training and test sets. In about six Graves' hyperthyroidism patients, the study also compared T-cell repertoires from thyroid tissue with T-cell repertoires from blood. Once sampling was done, hyperthyroidism patients were given methimazole at a starting dose of 30 mg daily, whereas ophthalmopathy patients were given high-dose intravenous methylprednisolone. The paper describes TCR Vbeta CDR3 sequencing of 135 peripheral blood samples, made up of 43 ophthalmopathy patients, around 73 hyperthyroidism patients and 17 progressor patients. The investigation overall reported the following: In validation, progression to ophthalmopathy was predicted by the model with 70.59% sensitivity and under 85% specificity, a median of about 6 months before onset. Most expanded thyroid clonotypes (frequency above 0.001) were also detected in blood, a finding suggesting that blood repertoires may reflect thyroid immune responses. Sample size was not statistically predetermined, and blinding of investigators to group allocation was not performed. A 13 V-J signature model separated ophthalmopathy from stable hyperthyroidism, with just over 85% sensitivity and 81.08% specificity in cross-validation and 80%/75% in testing.

Hyperthyroidism patients were newly diagnosed, had a disease duration of under 2 months, and were aged 18 to 65 years. Any patient with an uncontrolled infection, another autoimmune disease, pregnancy or lactation was excluded. Diagnoses were established on the basis of clinical symptoms, serum thyroxine and TRAb, thyroid ultrasound, and orbital computed tomography. Blood from progressor patients was collected at the time of first diagnosis with hyperthyroidism, before any ophthalmopathy symptoms had appeared. PBMCs were separated from around 9.1 ml of fresh peripheral blood using Ficoll-Paque density gradient centrifugation. Patients classed as progressors first received a Graves' hyperthyroidism diagnosis and then went on to develop ophthalmopathy during follow-up. Total RNA was extracted with Trizol reagent, and quality was checked on an Agilent 2100 Bioanalyzer. TCR beta CDR3 regions were amplified from RNA transcripts. The first round of RT-PCR for the TCR CDR3 was performed with the HTBI primer set and the Qiagen OneStep RT-PCR kit. A second multiplex PCR round built the libraries, followed by size selection and purification. The libraries were sequenced on an Illumina HiSeq2000 using paired-end 100 bp reads. The authors processed their data as follows. SOAPnuke was used to process the raw data, with reads discarded if the reads contained adapters or uncalled bases, had a mean Phred below 15, or lacked an exact constant-primer or identifier match. High-quality paired reads were merged using COPE v1.2.5, and each unique nucleotide sequence was defined as a clonotype. MiTCR v1.1 was used to align the clonotypes against IMGT TRBV, TRBD and TRBJ reference segments. The analysis included only V-J combinations with a frequency above 0.0001, which together covered approximately 99% of the repertoires. A TCS score was defined as the ratio of F50 (clonal expansion) to E x V (chaos), with BLOSUM62-based TCRdist applied between CDR3 peptides within each V-J. Welch's t-statistics and random forest reduced 500 to 550 V-J features to fewer than 15, which were used in a naive Bayes classifier (R e1071). TCRdb trimmed the raw reads at Q25, called clones with MiXCR and kept productive beta chains. Every entry covers one CDR3 protein and lists the most common genes and DNA from its rows. The V and J calls and clone size are TCRdb's, not the authors'. In all, the sample holds around 300,000 distinct CDR3 sequences, and approximately 12% of those were seen once. The ten largest clonotypes hold 6% to 8% of the sample.

As concerns this clonotype: Its cognate antigen has yet to be identified. No base qualities exist here, and no much larger clone lies one base off it.

V sheds 4 bases and J sheds 4 bases, leaving 11 bases between their ends. Inclusive of the bounding cysteine and phenylalanine, the CDR3 is 13 residues long. Of the read, only the CDR3 DNA is kept; its 39 bases are in frame from base 1. The germline V gene specifies SGHRS as CDR1 and YFSETQ as CDR2. The chain was built from TRBV5-1 and TRBJ1-2; 6 matching bases give a weak D call of TRBD1. Sequencing was performed on blood. The TCR originated in a woman aged 25-40 years with Graves' hyperthyroidism that later progressed to Graves' ophthalmopathy. The CDR3: CASSGGTSYGYTF. At the DNA level, the sequence is TGCGCCAGCAGCGGCGGGACAAGCTATGGCTACACCTTC.